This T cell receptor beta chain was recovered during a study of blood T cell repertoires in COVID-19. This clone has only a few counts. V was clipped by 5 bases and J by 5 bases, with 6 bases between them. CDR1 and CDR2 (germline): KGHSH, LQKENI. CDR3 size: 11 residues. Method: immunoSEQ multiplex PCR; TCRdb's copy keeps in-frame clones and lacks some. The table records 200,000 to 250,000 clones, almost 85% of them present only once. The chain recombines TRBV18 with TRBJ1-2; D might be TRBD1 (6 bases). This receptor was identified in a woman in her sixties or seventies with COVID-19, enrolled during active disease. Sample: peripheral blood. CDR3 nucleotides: TGTGCCAGCTCAACAGGGTATGGCTACACCTTC. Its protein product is CASSTGYGYTF.